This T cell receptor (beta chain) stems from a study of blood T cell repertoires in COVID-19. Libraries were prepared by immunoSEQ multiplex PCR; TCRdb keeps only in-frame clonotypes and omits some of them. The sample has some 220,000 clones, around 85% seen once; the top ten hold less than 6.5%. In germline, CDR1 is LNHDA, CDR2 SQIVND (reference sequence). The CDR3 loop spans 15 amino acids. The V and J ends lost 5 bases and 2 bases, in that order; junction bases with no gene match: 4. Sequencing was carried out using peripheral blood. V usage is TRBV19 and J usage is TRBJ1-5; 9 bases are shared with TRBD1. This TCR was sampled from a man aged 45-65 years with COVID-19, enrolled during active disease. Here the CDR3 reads CASSGDREGNQPQHF. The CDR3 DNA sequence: TGTGCCAGTAGTGGGGACAGGGAGGGCAATCAGCCCCAGCATTTT.